This T cell receptor beta chain was sequenced during a study of low-dose radiotherapy and immunotherapy resistance in tumors. This clonotype was detected ten times or more. Time point defined: after trial treatment. Treatment described: LDRT plus nivolumab, ipilimumab, low-dose cyclophosphamide and aspirin (RACIN trial). Priming of first-strand cDNA relied on TRAV- and TRBV-specific primers (covering alpha and beta chains). Amplification, which lasted 20 PCR cycles, used a constant-region primer and V-primer adapter to amplify TCRs. In TCRdb, the reads were re-called with MiXCR into one record per CDR3 protein. The sample records some 57,000 distinct CDR3 sequences, roughly 23% being singletons. This clonotype originated in a male donor with prostate cancer. The material was PBMCs, obtained after low-dose radiotherapy plus immunotherapy.

CDR3 protein: CASTSQGSQRAEAFF. In DNA, the CDR3 is TGTGCCAGTACCTCTCAGGGATCCCAAAGGGCTGAAGCTTTCTTT. The V call is TRBV19, the J call TRBJ1-1; perhaps TRBD1 as D (5 bases). The CDR3 is 15 residues long. Germline values: CDR1 LNHDA, CDR2 SQIVND (reference sequence). Trimming shortened V by 7 bases and J by 6 bases, and 21 bases separated the two germline ends.